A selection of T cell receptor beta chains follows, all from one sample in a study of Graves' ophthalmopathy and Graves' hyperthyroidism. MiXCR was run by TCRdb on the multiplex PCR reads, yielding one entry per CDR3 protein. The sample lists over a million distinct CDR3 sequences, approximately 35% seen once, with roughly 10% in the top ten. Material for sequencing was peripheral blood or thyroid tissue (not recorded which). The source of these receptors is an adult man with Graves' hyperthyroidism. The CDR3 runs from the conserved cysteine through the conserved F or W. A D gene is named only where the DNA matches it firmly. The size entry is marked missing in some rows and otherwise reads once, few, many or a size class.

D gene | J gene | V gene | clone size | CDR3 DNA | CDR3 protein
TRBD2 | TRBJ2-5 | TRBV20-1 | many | TGCAGTGCTAGACTTCTAGCGGGTCCCGGGGAGACCCAGTACTTC | CSARLLAGPGETQYF
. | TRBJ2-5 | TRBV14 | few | TGTGCCAGCAGCCAAGAAACGACGCACAGCCAAGAGACCCAGTACTTC | CASSQETTHSQETQYF
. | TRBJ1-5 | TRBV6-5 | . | TGTGCCAGCAGCCGTAGGGGACCCTCCGGTCAGCCCCAGCATTTT | CASSRRGPSGQPQHF
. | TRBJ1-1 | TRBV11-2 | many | TGTGCCAGCAGCTTAGATCGATTACCGAACACTGAAGCTTTCTTT | CASSLDRLPNTEAFF
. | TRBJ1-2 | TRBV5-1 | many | TGCGCCAGCAGCCTGCAGACCGGGGGGTATGGCTACACCTTC | CASSLQTGGYGYTF
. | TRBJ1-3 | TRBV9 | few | TGTGCCAGCAGCCCCTCGTCAAGCTTCGTTGGAAACACCATATATTTT | CASSPSSSFVGNTIYF
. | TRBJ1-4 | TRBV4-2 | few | TGTGCCAGCAGCCACCCGGCTGCAACTAATGAAAAACTGTTTTTT | CASSHPAATNEKLFF
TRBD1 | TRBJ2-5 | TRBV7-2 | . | TGTGCCAGCAGCGTTTATACCGGGACAGGGCTAGAGACCCAGTACTTC | CASSVYTGTGLETQYF
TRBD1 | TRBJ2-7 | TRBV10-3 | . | TGTGCCAGCAGTACTGGGACAGGTCGCGAGCTGTACTTC | CASSTGTGRELYF
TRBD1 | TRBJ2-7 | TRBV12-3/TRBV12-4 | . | TGTGCCAGCAGTCCCGGGACAGGGTACCACGAGCATTACTTC | CASSPGTGYHEHYF
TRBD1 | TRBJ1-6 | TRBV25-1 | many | TGTGCCAGCAGTGAACCAGGGGGTTGGTCACCCCTCCACTTT | CASSEPGGWSPLHF
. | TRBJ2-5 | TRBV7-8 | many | TGTGCCAGCAGCCCACCCTCGCTGTCAGAGACCCAGTACTTC | CASSPPSLSETQYF
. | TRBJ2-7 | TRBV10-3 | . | TGTGCCATCAGTTTAGCGCCCAACTACGAGCAGTACTTC | CAISLAPNYEQYF
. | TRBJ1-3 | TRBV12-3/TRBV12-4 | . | TGTGCCAGCAGTTTATACTGGTCAGGAGATGGAAACACCATATATTTT | CASSLYWSGDGNTIYF
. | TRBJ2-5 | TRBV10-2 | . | TGCGCCAGCAGTGAGCCGAGACTAGAACAGGAGACCCAGTACTTC | CASSEPRLEQETQYF
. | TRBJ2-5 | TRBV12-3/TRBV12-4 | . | TGTGCCAGCAGTTTAGTGCAGTCCTTATTACAAGAGACCCAGTACTTC | CASSLVQSLLQETQYF
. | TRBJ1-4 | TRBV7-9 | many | TGTGCCAGCAGCTTAGGGGCGACGATTAATGAAAAACTGTTTTTT | CASSLGATINEKLFF
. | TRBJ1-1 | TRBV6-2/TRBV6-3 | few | TGTGCCAGCAGCCACAGGGAGGGACTTTTCAACACTGAAGCTTTCTTT | CASSHREGLFNTEAFF
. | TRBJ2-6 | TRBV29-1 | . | TGCAGCGTTGGATCAGGGACTGAAGCTGGGGCCAACGTCCTGACTTTC | CSVGSGTEAGANVLTF
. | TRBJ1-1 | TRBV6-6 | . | TGTGCCAGCAGAGTATCGAACACTGAAGCTTTCTTT | CASRVSNTEAFF
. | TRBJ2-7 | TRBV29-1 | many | TGCAGCTCCTCGCAGGGAAGTCAGCAGTACTTC | CSSSQGSQQYF
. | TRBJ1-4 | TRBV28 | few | TGTGCCAGCTCGCGGTGGGGGGCGAATGAAAAACTGTTTTTT | CASSRWGANEKLFF
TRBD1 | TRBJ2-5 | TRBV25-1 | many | TGTGCCAGCAGTGAATATGTCGGTCAGGGGGTCAAAGAGACCCAGTACTTC | CASSEYVGQGVKETQYF
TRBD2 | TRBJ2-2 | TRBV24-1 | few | TGTGCCACTTCACTAGCGGGAGGGCCAACGAACACCGGGGAGCTGTTTTTT | CATSLAGGPTNTGELFF
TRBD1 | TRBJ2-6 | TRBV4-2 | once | TGTGCCAGCAGCCATCCCGGGACAGCTTTC | CASSHPGTAF
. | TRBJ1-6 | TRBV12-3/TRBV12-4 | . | TGTGCCAGCAGTGGACAGCGCTATAATTCACCCCTCCACTTT | CASSGQRYNSPLHF
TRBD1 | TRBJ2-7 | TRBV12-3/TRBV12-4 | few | TGTGCCAGCAGTTTACCGGGACAGGGGTCGGACGAGCAGTACTTC | CASSLPGQGSDEQYF
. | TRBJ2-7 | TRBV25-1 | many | TGTGCCAGCAGTGAAGCTAGGCAGGCCTACGAGCAGTACTTC | CASSEARQAYEQYF
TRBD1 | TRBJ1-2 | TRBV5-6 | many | TGTGCCAGCAGCGCGGGACAGACTAACTATGGCTACACCTTC | CASSAGQTNYGYTF
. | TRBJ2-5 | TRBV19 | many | TGTGCCACCGGACCGTCCGGAGTGGAGACCCAGTACTTC | CATGPSGVETQYF
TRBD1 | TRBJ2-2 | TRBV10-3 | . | TGTGCCACCGCGACAGGGGACACGAACACCGGGGAGCTGTTTTTT | CATATGDTNTGELFF
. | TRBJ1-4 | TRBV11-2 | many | TGTGCCATCCGGACCTCTAATGAAAAACTGTTTTTT | CAIRTSNEKLFF
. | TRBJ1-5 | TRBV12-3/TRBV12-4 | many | TGTGCCAGCAGTTTAGATCTAAATCAGCCCCAGCATTTT | CASSLDLNQPQHF
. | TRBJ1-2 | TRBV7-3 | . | TGTGCCAGCAGCTCACGACGTAACTCTGGAAACACCTTC | CASSSRRNSGNTF
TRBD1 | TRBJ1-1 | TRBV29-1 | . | TGCAGCGCTGGGCCAGGGGGGCTTTTCTTT | CSAGPGGLFF
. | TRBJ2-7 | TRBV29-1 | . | TGCAGCGTTAAAAATGTCGGGAATCCTCTCTACGAGCAGTACTTC | CSVKNVGNPLYEQYF